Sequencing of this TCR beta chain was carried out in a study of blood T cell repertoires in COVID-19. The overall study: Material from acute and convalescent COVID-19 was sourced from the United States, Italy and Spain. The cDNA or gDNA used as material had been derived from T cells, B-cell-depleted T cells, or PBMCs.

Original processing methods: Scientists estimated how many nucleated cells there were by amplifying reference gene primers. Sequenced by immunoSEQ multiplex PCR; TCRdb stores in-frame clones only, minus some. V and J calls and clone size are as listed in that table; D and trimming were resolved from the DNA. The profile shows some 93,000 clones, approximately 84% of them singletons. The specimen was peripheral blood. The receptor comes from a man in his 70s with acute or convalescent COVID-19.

The CDR3 DNA follows: TGTGCCAGTAAATTAAGCCCAGGGACCTACGAGCAGTACTTC. Protein sequence: CASKLSPGTYEQYF. The chain carries TRBV19 and TRBJ2-7; D might be TRBD1 (5 bases). The germline V gene has CDR1 LNHDA and CDR2 SQIVND (reference sequence). V was shortened by 7 bases and J by 2 bases, with 15 bases between the two germline ends. There are 14 residues in the CDR3.